The clone carrying this T cell receptor (beta chain) was counted ten times or more. MiXCR, applied by TCRdb to the 5' RACE reads, yields one record per CDR3 protein. The table lists approximately 680,000 distinct CDR3 sequences, 7.1% of them singletons. The data were taken from a study of identical twins. Germline values: CDR1 SQVTM, CDR2 ANQGSEA. With 7 bases removed from V and 0 bases from J, the gap between germline ends came to 10 bases. This CDR3 contains 13 residues. These data were also filed under a second study, of yellow fever vaccine responses in identical twins.

The chain joins TRBV29-1 to TRBJ2-1; TRBD2 might be the D (6 bases). The TCR was taken from a woman aged 18-30 years in good health. Sequenced: PBMCs. The CDR3 loop reads CSGAGSSYNEQFF. CDR3 coding DNA: TGCAGCGGAGCGGGCAGCTCCTACAATGAGCAGTTCTTC.